These 10 T cell receptor beta chains originate from one sample sequenced in a study of OX40 agonist ivuxolimab in advanced cancers. Sequencing was performed with immunoSEQ multiplex PCR; in TCRdb, only in-frame clones are kept and a portion is missing. This table has 50,000 to 75,000 clones, just over 85% appearing once. The specimen comprised CD4+ or CD8+ T cells sorted from blood, sampled in a trial of the OX40 agonist ivuxolimab. These receptors were obtained from an adult with an advanced solid tumor such as melanoma, head and neck, liver or kidney cancer.

The rearrangement joins TRBV19 to TRBJ1-1; TRBD1 matches 9 bases. The V gene end was trimmed by 5 bases and the J gene end by 7 bases; junction bases not matched to a gene: 8. Germline CDR1 is LNHDA and CDR2 is SQIVND (reference sequence). The CDR3 extends over 14 amino acids. In nucleotides, the CDR3 is TGTGCCAGTAGTTCAGGGGACAGGGACGGTGAAGCTTTCTTT. Translation: CASSSGDRDGEAFF.

V and J are TRBV23-1 and TRBJ2-1; the match to TRBD2 covers 7 bases. Being an ORF, TRBV23-1 has a function that is uncertain. The CDR3 runs to 20 residues. V shed 0 bases and J 10 bases; nucleotides not matched to a gene: 24. The CDR3 nucleotides are TGCGCCAGCAGTCAATCGGAAGTTTCATTGGGCCCCGGGGACTACAGGGAGCAGTTCTTC. It codes for CASSQSEVSLGPGDYREQFF.

Here the CDR3 DNA reads TGTGCCAGTCCTACCCGGACATCTTGCCTATGCAATCAGCCCCAGCATTTT. Protein product: CASPTRTSCLCNQPQHF. The chain couples TRBV19 to TRBJ1-5, with D perhaps matching TRBD1 (5 bases). The CDR3 is 17 amino acids. Germline V gene sequence: CDR1 LNHDA, CDR2 SQIVND (reference sequence). V was pared by 8 bases and J by 2 bases, with 22 bases between.

The rearrangement joins TRBV27 to TRBJ1-6, with TRBD1 matching over 7 bases. Germline trimming cut 5 bases from V and 9 bases from J; bases unmatched to any gene: 4. The CDR3 is 13 residues long. The V gene's germline CDR1 is MNHEY and CDR2 SMNVEV (reference sequence). The CDR3 region has the DNA TGTGCCAGCAGTGAAGACAGGGTTTCACCCCTCCACTTT. Translation gives CASSEDRVSPLHF.

CDR3 nucleotides: TGTGCCAGCAGCCAAGATCTTGAACTAGCCAATGAGCAGTTCTTC. Amino acid sequence: CASSQDLELANEQFF. The chain employs TRBV4-2 and TRBJ2-1; weak D call: TRBD2 (6 bases). CDR3 length equals 15 residues. Germline values: CDR1 LGHNA, CDR2 YNFKEQ. V was shortened by 0 bases and J by 6 bases, with 12 bases between the two germline ends.

This clone was found a few times. This chain joins TRBV7-6 and TRBJ2-7, with TRBD2 identical over 8 bases. V was clipped by 2 bases and J by 6 bases; unmatched bases: 18. Germline-derived CDR1 and CDR2 are SGHVS and FNYEAQ. This CDR3 comprises 18 residues. CDR3 region: CASSLMSGGRLFPSEQYF. CDR3 DNA: TGTGCCAGCAGCTTAATGTCCGGCGGGAGGCTTTTTCCCTCCGAGCAGTACTTC.

The chain joins TRBV5-6 to TRBJ2-5; 9 nucleotides line up with TRBD2. V was pared by 5 bases and J by 5 bases, with 7 bases of the junction left unmatched. Per germline, CDR1 SGHDT and CDR2 YYEEEE. The length of the CDR3 is 14 residues. CDR3 in amino acids: CASRSRGRGETQYF. DNA for the CDR3: TGTGCCAGCAGATCACGCGGGAGGGGTGAGACCCAGTACTTC.

Only one count was recorded for this clone. The V and J genes are TRBV20-1 and TRBJ2-1, with no clear D. Germline V lookup: CDR1 DFQATT, CDR2 SNEGSKA (reference sequence). The CDR3 sequence is 11 residues long. The V gene lost 6 bases and the J gene lost 10 bases, with 13 bases spanning the gap. Here the CDR3 DNA reads TGCAGTGCCGATGGAAGTCTAGAGCAGTTCTTC. Its protein product is CSADGSLEQFF.

The chain combines TRBV19 with TRBJ2-2, with D perhaps given as TRBD1 or TRBD2 (5 bases each). From germline, CDR1 is LNHDA and CDR2 SQIVND (reference sequence). V shed 6 bases and J shed 0 bases, with 11 bases lying between them. CDR3 length: 15 residues. The CDR3 reads CASRTGTANTGELFF. The DNA of the CDR3 is TGTGCCAGTAGGACCGGGACGGCGAACACCGGGGAGCTGTTTTTT.

The chain couples TRBV5-1 to TRBJ1-6; the match to TRBD1 covers 7 bases. Germline V lookup: CDR1 SGHRS, CDR2 YFSETQ. There are 17 residues in the CDR3. Trimming cost V 0 bases and J 4 bases; bases outside gene matches: 7. The CDR3 is CASSLGQGLRYNSPLHF. The DNA for the CDR3 is TGCGCCAGCAGCTTGGGACAGGGACTGAGGTATAATTCACCCCTCCACTTT. Filled out from reference TRBV5-1 and TRBJ1-6, the complete variable domain reads KAGVTQTPRYLIKTRGQQVTLSCSPISGHRSVSWYQQTPGQGLQFLFEYFSETQRNKGNFPGRFSGRQFSNSRSEMNVSTLELGDSALYLCASSLGQGLRYNSPLHFGNGTRLTVT.